Listed below are T cell receptor beta chains from one sample, sequenced in a study of blood T cell repertoires in COVID-19. The data were produced by immunoSEQ multiplex PCR, yet TCRdb's version contains in-frame clones alone and is incomplete. The sample contains approximately 150,000 clones, approximately 80% of which appear only once. The sequencing sample was made of PBMCs or T cells enriched from blood (not recorded which). The receptors stem from a man aged 50 to 59 in a cohort exposed to, infected with or recovered from COVID-19 (not recorded which). The CDR3 runs from the conserved cysteine through the conserved F or W. D genes are given only for firm matches. Size values are once, few and many counts, or a class for expanded clones, and some rows have none.

clone_size j_call v_call cdr3_length d_call cdr3_aa cdr3_nt
- TRBJ2-7 TRBV29-1 11 TRBD2 CSVWEGSEQYF TGCAGCGTTTGGGAGGGTAGCGAGCAGTACTTC
many TRBJ2-7 TRBV9 14 TRBD1 CASNPGGRSYEQYF TGTGCCAGCAACCCAGGGGGTAGGTCCTACGAGCAGTACTTC
- TRBJ2-5 TRBV13 15 - CASSLGHGGQETQYF TGTGCCAGCAGCTTAGGCCATGGGGGGCAAGAGACCCAGTACTTC
- TRBJ2-1 TRBV5-4 16 TRBD2 CASSPLASGSYNEQFF TGTGCCAGCAGCCCATTAGCTAGCGGGAGTTACAATGAGCAGTTCTTC
few TRBJ2-1 TRBV11-3 17 TRBD2 CASSFSGLAGPLNEQFF TGTGCCAGCAGCTTTTCGGGACTAGCGGGACCCTTGAATGAGCAGTTCTTC
- TRBJ2-7 TRBV11-2 15 TRBD2 CASSLAGGSSYEQYF TGTGCCAGCAGCTTAGCGGGAGGGTCCTCCTACGAGCAGTACTTC
- TRBJ2-3 TRBV5-1 13 - CASSLEGGGTQYF TGCGCCAGCAGCTTAGAAGGAGGCGGCACGCAGTATTTT
few TRBJ1-1 TRBV19 13 - CASSIDIYTEAFF TGTGCCAGTAGTATAGATATTTACACTGAAGCTTTCTTT
- TRBJ1-2 TRBV5-6 14 TRBD1 CASTQDRTNYGYTF TGTGCCAGCACCCAGGACAGGACTAACTATGGCTACACCTTC
- TRBJ2-3 TRBV19 16 - CASSIDLGHRTDTQYF TGTGCCAGTAGTATAGATCTGGGACATCGCACAGATACGCAGTATTTT
- TRBJ2-1 TRBV5-8 15 - CASSLTADTYNEQFF TGTGCCAGCAGCTTGACTGCGGATACCTACAATGAGCAGTTCTTC
- TRBJ1-2 TRBV19 16 - CASNSGSGRASYGYTF TGTGCCAGTAATTCGGGTTCCGGCAGGGCCAGTTATGGCTACACCTTC
- TRBJ1-2 TRBV12-3/TRBV12-4 12 - CASSLGSYGYTF TGTGCCAGCAGTTTAGGGAGCTATGGCTACACCTTC
- TRBJ1-5 TRBV5-1 15 - CASSLVPGSNQPQHF TGCGCCAGCAGCCTGGTTCCGGGGAGCAATCAGCCCCAGCATTTT
- TRBJ1-5 TRBV10-3 16 - CAISDQDGGPNQPQHF TGTGCCATCAGTGATCAGGATGGGGGCCCCAATCAGCCCCAGCATTTT
few TRBJ2-7 TRBV10-1 13 - CASSEAGVYEQYF TGCGCCAGCAGTGAGGCCGGAGTTTACGAGCAGTACTTC
- TRBJ2-3 TRBV7-3 14 TRBD1 CASSLRTGTDTQYF TGTGCCAGCAGCTTACGGACAGGGACAGATACGCAGTATTTT
- TRBJ2-3 TRBV27 12 TRBD1 CASTRSGGTQYF TGTGCCAGCACCCGGTCAGGGGGAACGCAGTATTTT
- TRBJ1-1 TRBV18 16 - CASSPNSPVINTEAFF TGTGCCAGCTCACCAAATTCTCCAGTTATCAACACTGAAGCTTTCTTT
- TRBJ1-1 TRBV7-2 13 TRBD1 CASMYRRDRGAFF TGTGCCAGCATGTATCGCCGCGACAGGGGTGCTTTCTTT
once TRBJ1-4 TRBV12-3/TRBV12-4 12 - CASSSGFEKLFF TGTGCCAGCAGTTCAGGGTTTGAAAAACTGTTTTTT
- TRBJ2-6 TRBV24-1 19 - CATSDSSTGTVPGANVLTF TGTGCCACCAGTGATTCATCGACAGGCACCGTTCCTGGGGCCAACGTCCTGACTTTC
- TRBJ2-3 TRBV3-1/TRBV3-2 15 - CASSPRDRLTDTQYF TGTGCCAGCAGCCCGCGGGACAGACTGACAGATACGCAGTATTTT
- TRBJ2-1 TRBV5-1 15 - CASSLVADIYNEQFF TGCGCCAGCAGCTTGGTAGCGGACATCTACAATGAGCAGTTCTTC
- TRBJ2-3 TRBV6-5 16 TRBD2 CASSYGPAGLTDTQYF TGTGCCAGCAGTTACGGTCCAGCGGGACTCACAGATACGCAGTATTTT
few TRBJ1-1 TRBV30 13 - CAWGGQLNMEAFF TGTGCCTGGGGTGGACAATTGAACATGGAAGCTTTCTTT
few TRBJ1-1 TRBV4-1 17 TRBD1 CASSPSRDRPGAAEAFF TGCGCCAGCAGCCCGTCCCGGGACAGACCCGGGGCCGCTGAAGCTTTCTTT
- TRBJ1-1 TRBV7-6 16 TRBD1 CASSPGTGNLNTEAFF TGTGCCAGCAGCCCCGGGACAGGGAACTTAAACACTGAAGCTTTCTTT